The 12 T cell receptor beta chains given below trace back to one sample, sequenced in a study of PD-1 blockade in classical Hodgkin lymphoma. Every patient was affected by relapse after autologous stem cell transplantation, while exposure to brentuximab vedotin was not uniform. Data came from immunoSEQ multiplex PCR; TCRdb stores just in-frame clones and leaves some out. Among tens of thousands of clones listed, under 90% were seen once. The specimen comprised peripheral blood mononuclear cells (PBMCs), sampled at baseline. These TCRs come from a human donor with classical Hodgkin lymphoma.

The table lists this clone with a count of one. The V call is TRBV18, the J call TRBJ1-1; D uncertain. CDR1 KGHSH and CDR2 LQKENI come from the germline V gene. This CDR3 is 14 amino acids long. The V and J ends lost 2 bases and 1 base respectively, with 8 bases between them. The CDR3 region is CASSPAQENTEAFF. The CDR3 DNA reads TGTGCCAGCTCACCAGCTCAGGAGAACACTGAAGCTTTCTTT.

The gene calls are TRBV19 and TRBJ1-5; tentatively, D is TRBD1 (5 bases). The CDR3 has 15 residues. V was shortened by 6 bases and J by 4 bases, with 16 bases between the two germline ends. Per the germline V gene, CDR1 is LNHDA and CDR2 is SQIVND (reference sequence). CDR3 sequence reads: CASSTGVGVNQPQHF. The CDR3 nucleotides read TGTGCCAGTAGCACGGGGGTGGGGGTTAATCAGCCCCAGCATTTT.

The CDR3 protein is CASSLRDRADGYTF. For the CDR3, the DNA is TGTGCCAGTAGCCTAAGGGACAGGGCCGATGGCTACACCTTC. V and J are TRBV19 and TRBJ1-2; 9 bases line up with TRBD1. The V gene end was trimmed by 6 bases and the J gene end by 6 bases; junction bases not matched to a gene: 8. Per the germline V gene, CDR1 is LNHDA and CDR2 is SQIVND (reference sequence). This CDR3 contains 14 residues.

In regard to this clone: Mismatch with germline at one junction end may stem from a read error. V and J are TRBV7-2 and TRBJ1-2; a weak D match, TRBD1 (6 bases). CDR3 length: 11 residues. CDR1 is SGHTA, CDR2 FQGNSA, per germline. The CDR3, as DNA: TGTGCCAGCAGCCTAAATCTGGGACATTCCTTC. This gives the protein CASSLNLGHSF.

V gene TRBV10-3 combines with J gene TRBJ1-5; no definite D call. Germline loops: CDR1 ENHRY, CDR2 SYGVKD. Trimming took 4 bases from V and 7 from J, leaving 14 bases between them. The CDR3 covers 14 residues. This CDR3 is CAISVDGLGQPQHF. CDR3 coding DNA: TGTGCCATCAGTGTCGACGGCCTCGGCCAGCCCCAGCATTTT.

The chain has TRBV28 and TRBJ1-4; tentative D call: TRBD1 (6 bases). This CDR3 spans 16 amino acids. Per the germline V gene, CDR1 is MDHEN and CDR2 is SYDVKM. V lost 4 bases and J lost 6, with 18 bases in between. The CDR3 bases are TGTGCCAGCAGTTCCCCTGGGGCAGGGGCCTATGAAAAACTGTTTTTT. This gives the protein CASSSPGAGAYEKLFF.

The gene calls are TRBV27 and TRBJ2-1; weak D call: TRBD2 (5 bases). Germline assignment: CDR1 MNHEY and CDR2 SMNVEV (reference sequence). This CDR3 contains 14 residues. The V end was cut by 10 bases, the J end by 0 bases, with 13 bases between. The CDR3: CATNGGASYNEQFF. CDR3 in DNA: TGTGCCACCAATGGAGGAGCCTCCTACAATGAGCAGTTCTTC.

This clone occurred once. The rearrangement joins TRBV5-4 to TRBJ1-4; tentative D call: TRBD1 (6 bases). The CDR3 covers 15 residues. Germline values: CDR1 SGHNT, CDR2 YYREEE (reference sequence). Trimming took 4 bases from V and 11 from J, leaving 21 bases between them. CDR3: CASSQGNYGGQKLFF. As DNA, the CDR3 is TGTGCCAGCAGCCAAGGAAATTATGGAGGACAGAAACTGTTTTTT.

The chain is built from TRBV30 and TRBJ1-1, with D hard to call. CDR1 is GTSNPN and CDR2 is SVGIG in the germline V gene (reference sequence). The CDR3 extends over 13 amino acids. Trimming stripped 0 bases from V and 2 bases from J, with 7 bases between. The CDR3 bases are TGTGCCTGGAGTGTAAGTCGCAACACTGAAGCTTTCTTT. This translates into CAWSVSRNTEAFF.

The CDR3 DNA reads as TGTGCCACCTCCGAACTAGCGGGACACAATGAGCAGTTCTTC. This translates into CATSELAGHNEQFF. The V call is TRBV27, the J call TRBJ2-1; 10 nucleotides line up with TRBD2. The CDR3 is 14 residues long. The V and J ends lost 10 bases and 5 bases, in that order; junction bases with no gene match: 8. Germline CDR1 is MNHEY and CDR2 is SMNVEV (reference sequence).

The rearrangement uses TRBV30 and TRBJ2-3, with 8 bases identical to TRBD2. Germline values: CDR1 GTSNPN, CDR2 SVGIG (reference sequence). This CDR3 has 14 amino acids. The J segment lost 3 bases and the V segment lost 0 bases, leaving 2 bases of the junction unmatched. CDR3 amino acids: CAWSVPGGTDTQYF. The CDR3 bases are TGTGCCTGGAGTGTACCGGGAGGGACAGATACGCAGTATTTT.

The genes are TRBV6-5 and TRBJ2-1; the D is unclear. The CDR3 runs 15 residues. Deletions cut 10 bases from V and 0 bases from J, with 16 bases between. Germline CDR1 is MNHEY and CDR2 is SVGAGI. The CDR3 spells CATRLGGLSYNEQFF. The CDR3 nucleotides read TGTGCCACCCGTCTTGGCGGTCTCTCCTACAATGAGCAGTTCTTC.